The clone carrying this T cell receptor beta chain was counted a few times. The antigen is undetermined. The PCR made use of 60 Vbeta and 13 Jbeta primers. TCRdb's copy holds only in-frame clones and misses some; the assay was immunoSEQ multiplex PCR. In the table there are about 130,000 clones, roughly 70% of which are singletons. This sample is drawn from a study of cytomegalovirus exposure and HLA in healthy donors. Study overall: Samples from HLA-typed donors yielded some 85 million unique TCRs in an early data release.

Study-wide findings and caveats: Later on, an analysis showed TCR association rates differing by HLA locus, with DRB1 the most and HLA-C the fewest. Later analysis identified about 15,000 TCR beta sequences associated with HLA alleles, using a false discovery rate threshold of 0.05.

This sequence originates from a man aged 25-40 years in good health and CMV-seronegative. The sample taken for sequencing was PBMCs.

The CDR3 region has the DNA TGTGCCAGCAGCCGGGGACAGAGCAACACTGAAGCTTTCTTT. Residues: CASSRGQSNTEAFF. The chain couples TRBV6-6 to TRBJ1-1, with TRBD1 matching 7 bases. Germline CDR1 and CDR2: MNHNY and SVGAGI (reference sequence). Losses at the gene ends were 6 bases for V and 2 bases for J; bases not matched to a gene: 6. The CDR3 loop spans 14 amino acids.